A single sample gave rise to the 22 T cell receptor beta chains below, sequenced in a study of shared clonotypes between healthy human individuals. Clones were read by immunoSEQ multiplex PCR, and TCRdb kept only the in-frame ones, dropping some. The repertoire has some 2,100,000 clones, 95% of them found once; the top ten carry roughly 0.13%. Sequenced sample: naive CD4+ T cells sorted from blood. Subset indicated: CD45RA+ positively selected. The receptors derive from a man younger than 35 in good health.

The chain couples TRBV10-2 to TRBJ1-2, with 8 bases that match TRBD1. CDR1 is WSHSY, CDR2 SAAADI, per germline. The CDR3 sequence is 14 residues long. Trimming cost V 1 base and J 7 bases; bases outside gene matches: 5. The CDR3 region has the DNA TGCGCCAGCAGTGAGTGGCAGGGGGCGAGTGGCTACACCTTC. Residues: CASSEWQGASGYTF.

The rearrangement uses TRBV18 and TRBJ2-2; maybe TRBD1 (5 bases). This CDR3 has 14 amino acids. Germline CDR1 is KGHSH and CDR2 is LQKENI. V was cut by 6 bases and J by 3 bases, with 11 bases left in between. For the CDR3, the DNA is TGTGCCAGCTCGAGTACAGGTTACACCGGGGAGCTGTTTTTT. It is translated as CASSSTGYTGELFF.

The chain carries TRBV5-4 and TRBJ1-4; D gene uncertain. This CDR3 is built from 14 residues. V gave up 3 bases and J gave up 8 bases, with 14 bases separating them. The germline V gene has CDR1 SGHNT and CDR2 YYREEE (reference sequence). This CDR3 is CASSSSPGGEKLFF. In DNA form, the CDR3 reads TGTGCCAGCAGCTCCAGTCCGGGTGGGGAAAAACTGTTTTTT.

This chain connects TRBV18 to TRBJ2-1; D might be TRBD2 (5 bases). Germline V gene lookup returns CDR1 KGHSH and CDR2 LQKENI. This CDR3 has 15 residues. Trimming left V 1 base short and J 3 bases short, with 10 bases between. This CDR3 is CASSPLSGIYNEQFF. The CDR3 DNA follows: TGTGCCAGCTCACCACTGAGCGGCATCTACAATGAGCAGTTCTTC.

This chain connects TRBV11-2 to TRBJ2-2; TRBD2 matches at 12 bases. The CDR3 is 17 residues long. J lost 5 bases, V lost 5 bases, and 9 bases had no gene match. Germline V gene sequence: CDR1 SGHAT, CDR2 FQNNGV. The CDR3: CASSGQLAGGLTGELFF. CDR3 nucleotide sequence: TGTGCCAGCAGCGGTCAGCTAGCGGGAGGGCTAACCGGGGAGCTGTTTTTT.

This clone was seen a single time. The rearrangement links TRBV7-9 to TRBJ1-2; D is uncertain. V shed 2 bases and J shed 3 bases, with 10 bases lying between them. The CDR3 covers 14 residues. CDR1 and CDR2 (germline): SEHNR, FQNEAQ (reference sequence). The CDR3: CASSLQANYYGYTF. CDR3 nucleotide sequence: TGTGCCAGCAGCTTACAGGCCAACTACTATGGCTACACCTTC.

CDR3 sequence (DNA): TGCGCCAGCAGCGCCCCCGGCCTCTACGAGCAGTACTTC. Protein: CASSAPGLYEQYF. V is TRBV5-1 and J is TRBJ2-7; no clear D. CDR3 length: 13 residues. V gave up 4 bases and J gave up 3 bases, with 11 bases separating them. Germline CDR1 and CDR2: SGHRS and YFSETQ.

The chain has TRBV6-5 and TRBJ2-3; D is ambiguous. The CDR3 has 15 amino acids. Germline CDR1 MNHEY, CDR2 SVGAGI. V lost 4 bases and J 1 base, leaving 12 bases between the germline ends. The CDR3 DNA is TGTGCCAGCAGTTCCAGGTGGAGTGGCACAGATACGCAGTATTTT. The encoded protein is CASSSRWSGTDTQYF.

As DNA, the CDR3 is TGTGCCAGCAGCTACGCCGGCCCGGGATGGAACACCGGGGAGCTGTTTTTT. It yields the protein CASSYAGPGWNTGELFF. The chain employs TRBV11-2 and TRBJ2-2; D perhaps matches TRBD2 (5 bases). The germline gives CDR1 SGHAT, CDR2 FQNNGV. The CDR3 has 17 amino acids. V was trimmed by 4 bases and J by 1 base, leaving 16 bases between them.

Concerning this clone: Its ends do not fully match the called genes, so a read error is possible. The chain carries TRBV7-7 and TRBJ1-2, with D uncertain. This CDR3 contains 12 residues. From germline, CDR1 is SSHAT and CDR2 FNYEAQ (reference sequence). The CDR3 protein is CASSLGVNGYTF. In nucleotides, the CDR3 is TGTGCTAGCAGCTTAGGAGTTAATGGCTACACCTTC.

This sequence joins TRBV10-3 and TRBJ1-2; D is unresolved. V was pared by 0 bases and J by 4 bases, with 12 bases between. The CDR3 spans 15 residues. The germline V gene encodes CDR1 ENHRY and CDR2 SYGVKD. DNA of the CDR3: TGTGCCATCAGTGAGTCCAGCGGACCTCCCTATGGCTACACCTTC. Its protein is CAISESSGPPYGYTF.

V and J are TRBV28 and TRBJ2-6; no clear D. Trimming stripped 3 bases from V and 0 bases from J, with 6 bases between. The germline gives CDR1 MDHEN, CDR2 SYDVKM. There are 15 residues in the CDR3. Here the CDR3 DNA reads TGTGCCAGCAGTTTGGTGCTCTCTGGGGCCAACGTCCTGACTTTC. This gives the protein CASSLVLSGANVLTF.

Notes on this clone: The same CDR3 is also encoded by other DNA sequences in this sample. The J gene is TRBJ1-3, the V gene TRBV28, with a tentative D call TRBD1 (6 bases). This CDR3 has 15 amino acids. V was trimmed by 3 bases and J by 0 bases, leaving 9 bases between them. The germline V gene has CDR1 MDHEN and CDR2 SYDVKM. The CDR3: CASSLGQNSGNTIYF. The CDR3 DNA follows: TGTGCCAGCAGTTTGGGACAAAACTCTGGAAACACCATATATTTT.

This chain uses TRBV6-5 with TRBJ1-2, with a tentative D call TRBD1 (5 bases). Trimming pared 4 bases from V and 8 bases from J, leaving 20 bases between. The CDR3 extends over 15 amino acids. Germline values: CDR1 MNHEY, CDR2 SVGAGI. As DNA, the CDR3 is TGTGCCAGCAGTTTTTCCGGGACGGGATCGTGGGGCTACACCTTC. This codes for CASSFSGTGSWGYTF.

The CDR3 protein is CASSQDGTLAYGYTF. The DNA for the CDR3 is TGCGCCAGCAGCCAAGATGGTACTCTGGCGTATGGCTACACCTTC. This sequence joins TRBV4-3 and TRBJ1-2; D unresolved. Looked up from germline, CDR1 is LGHNA and CDR2 is YSLEER. The CDR3 is 15 residues long. V was trimmed by 0 bases and J by 5 bases, leaving 13 bases between them.

V is TRBV30 and J is TRBJ1-1; unclear D gene. The CDR3 runs 12 residues. V lost 6 bases to trimming and J lost 0 bases, with 8 bases between them. Germline CDR1 and CDR2: GTSNPN and SVGIG (reference sequence). The CDR3 spells CACDTLNTEAFF. The DNA for the CDR3 is TGTGCCTGCGACACCTTGAACACTGAAGCTTTCTTT.

The rearrangement links TRBV2 to TRBJ2-3; 14 nucleotides line up with TRBD2. The CDR3 sequence is 15 residues long. Germline V gene sequence: CDR1 SNHLY, CDR2 FYNNEI. The J segment lost 3 bases and the V segment lost 8 bases, leaving 4 bases of the junction unmatched. This CDR3 is CASARLAGGTDTQYF. CDR3 nucleotide sequence: TGTGCCAGCGCCAGACTAGCGGGAGGGACAGATACGCAGTATTTT. Based on the CDR3 plus reference TRBV2 and TRBJ2-3, the full variable domain is EPEVTQTPSHQVTQMGQEVILRCVPISNHLYFYWYRQILGQKVEFLVSFYNNEISEKSEIFDDQFSVERPDGSNFTLKIRSTKLEDSAMYFCASARLAGGTDTQYFGPGTRLTVL.

The V gene is TRBV27, the J gene TRBJ1-6, with TRBD1 as a possible D gene (6 bases). Germline V gene data show CDR1 as MNHEY and CDR2 as SMNVEV (reference sequence). The CDR3 covers 15 residues. Trimming removed 4 bases from V and 3 bases from J, with 10 bases in between. The CDR3 DNA sequence: TGTGCCAGCAGTTCCGGACAGATCTATAATTCACCCCTCCACTTT. Its translation is CASSSGQIYNSPLHF.

The chain uses TRBV6-5 and TRBJ1-1, with TRBD1 as a possible D gene (5 bases). The V gene lost 6 bases and the J gene lost 0 bases, with 11 bases spanning the gap. The V gene's germline CDR1 is MNHEY and CDR2 SVGAGI. This CDR3 comprises 14 residues. CDR3 bases: TGTGCCAGCAGCCAAGGGGCGGTGAACACTGAAGCTTTCTTT. Its translation: CASSQGAVNTEAFF.

This chain connects TRBV7-3 to TRBJ2-2, with unresolved D. The CDR3 length is 13 residues. Germline V gene data show CDR1 as SGHTA and CDR2 as FQGTGA. Deletions cut 6 bases from V and 2 bases from J, with 7 bases between. CDR3 coding DNA: TGTGCCAGCAGTAACCAAAACACCGGGGAGCTGTTTTTT. Protein product: CASSNQNTGELFF.

The gene calls are TRBV2 and TRBJ2-7; perhaps D is TRBD1 or TRBD2 (6 bases each). The CDR3 is 14 residues long. CDR1 is SNHLY and CDR2 is FYNNEI in the germline V gene. V gave up 6 bases and J gave up 3 bases, with 15 bases separating them. CDR3: CASRRDMGLYEQYF. CDR3 coding DNA: TGTGCCAGCAGAAGGGACATGGGACTCTACGAGCAGTACTTC.

The rearrangement uses TRBV19 and TRBJ2-7; 7 positions match TRBD2. From germline, CDR1 is LNHDA and CDR2 SQIVND (reference sequence). This CDR3 is built from 14 residues. Trimming at V came to 2 bases and at J to 5 bases, leaving 6 bases not matched to a gene. CDR3 coding DNA: TGTGCCAGTAGTATACGGGGGGTGAAGGACGAGCAGTACTTC. As protein: CASSIRGVKDEQYF.